The 17 T cell receptor beta chains below come from one sample, sequenced in a study of vaccination and CD4 T cells after COVID-19. Described treatment: approximately nine-day PBMC culture with coronavirus spike peptide pools or control peptides (ViraFEST assay). Antigens of these TCRs are unknown. The study sequenced cultured CD4+ T cell DNA using the Oncomine TCR Beta short-read assay. TCRdb reprocessed the PCR reads with MiXCR, giving one entry per CDR3 protein. Of some 19,000 distinct CDR3 sequences in the sample, approximately 37% were seen once. What was sequenced was cultured CD4+ T cells from blood. These receptor sequences come from a human donor with COVID-19.

The chain couples TRBV20-1 to TRBJ2-4, with 9 bases identical to TRBD1. V trimming: 2 bases; J trimming: 7 bases; junction bases outside the gene matches: 9. The V gene's germline CDR1 is DFQATT and CDR2 SNEGSKA (reference sequence). This CDR3 region has 15 residues. As DNA, the CDR3 is TGCAGTGCTAGAAAACTACAGGGGGCTCAGAACATTCAGTACTTC. Its protein is CSARKLQGAQNIQYF.

The chain uses TRBV24-1 and TRBJ2-2; D tentatively reads TRBD1 or TRBD2 (5 bases each). Germline V CDR1 and CDR2: KGHDR, SFDVKD. The CDR3 contains 15 residues. The germline V and J ends were trimmed by 6 bases and 5 bases, with 15 bases remaining between them. The CDR3 DNA follows: TGTGCCACCAGTTCCTCGTGGGGGAAAACCGGGGAGCTGTTTTTT. It codes for CATSSSWGKTGELFF.

The V and J genes are TRBV20-1 and TRBJ2-2; no firm D call. The V and J ends lost 1 base and 3 bases respectively, with 9 bases between them. This CDR3 spans 14 amino acids. From germline, CDR1 is DFQATT and CDR2 SNEGSKA (reference sequence). CDR3 protein: CSARGEVDTGELFF. The DNA of the CDR3 is TGCAGTGCTAGAGGCGAGGTAGACACCGGGGAGCTGTTTTTT.

This clonotype was seen a handful of times. V and J are TRBV7-9 and TRBJ1-2; possibly TRBD1 for D (6 bases). Trimming cost V 5 bases and J 0 bases, with 16 bases left between them. This CDR3 spans 16 amino acids. Germline V CDR1 and CDR2: SEHNR, FQNEAQ (reference sequence). CDR3 in amino acids: CASSRIRQDPNYGYTF. The CDR3 DNA sequence: TGTGCCAGCAGCCGCATTAGACAGGATCCTAACTATGGCTACACCTTC.

This chain uses TRBV6-1 with TRBJ1-6; no clear D gene. Germline loops: CDR1 MNHNS, CDR2 SASEGT. The V gene lost 2 bases and the J gene lost 7 bases, with 15 bases spanning the gap. The CDR3 runs to 16 residues. CDR3 amino acids: CASSEFMWPENSPLHF. CDR3 nucleotide sequence: TGTGCCAGCAGTGAATTTATGTGGCCTGAAAATTCACCCCTCCACTTT.

By share, this clonotype counts as medium-sized (0.01 to 0.1%). The CDR3 DNA reads TGTGCCAGCAGTCGTCCGGGACAGGGCAATGGCTACACCTTC. Amino acids: CASSRPGQGNGYTF. The chain uses TRBV6-1 and TRBJ1-2; 9 bases align to TRBD1. CDR3 length: 14 amino acids. Germline CDR1 and CDR2: MNHNS and SASEGT. V was clipped by 5 bases and J by 6 bases; unmatched bases: 7.

The chain joins TRBV4-3 to TRBJ2-2; either TRBD1 or TRBD2 may supply D (5 bases each). The CDR3 covers 16 residues. V lost 6 bases, J lost 1 base, and 15 bases lay in between. Germline CDR1 and CDR2: LGHNA and YSLEER. As DNA, the CDR3 is TGCGCCAGCAGTCAGGGAGCGAAGCGGAACACCGGGGAGCTGTTTTTT. Its protein is CASSQGAKRNTGELFF.

The chain combines TRBV11-1 with TRBJ1-4; perhaps TRBD1 as D (5 bases). V dropped 5 bases and J dropped 10 bases, with 17 bases sitting between them. The CDR3 runs to 14 residues. Germline V gene lookup returns CDR1 SGHAT and CDR2 FQDESV (reference sequence). CDR3 loop: CASSGAARDGKLFF. DNA for the CDR3: TGTGCCAGCAGCGGGGCCGCCAGGGACGGAAAACTGTTTTTT.

The chain joins TRBV7-2 to TRBJ2-7, with no clear D. This CDR3 comprises 14 residues. With 4 bases removed from V and 1 base from J, the gap between germline ends came to 11 bases. Germline V gene sequence: CDR1 SGHTA, CDR2 FQGNSA. CDR3 sequence reads: CASSSSIRSYEQYF. CDR3 DNA sequence: TGTGCCAGCAGCTCATCGATCAGATCCTACGAGCAGTACTTC.

The CDR3 region has the DNA TGTGCCAGCACTCAGAGGGGTAGAGAAGATACGCAGTATTTT. The encoded protein is CASTQRGREDTQYF. The chain is built from TRBV9 and TRBJ2-3; TRBD1 or TRBD2 may be the D gene (5 bases each). Germline V gives CDR1 SGDLS, CDR2 YYNGEE. The V and J ends lost 6 bases and 5 bases respectively, with 16 bases between them. This CDR3 has 14 residues.

The chain has TRBV11-1 and TRBJ1-5; D may be TRBD1 (5 bases). The CDR3 runs to 15 residues. The ends were cut back, 6 bases at V and 5 bases at J, with 17 bases in the middle. Per germline, CDR1 SGHAT and CDR2 FQDESV (reference sequence). For the CDR3, the DNA is TGTGCCAGCAGGAACCTAGCTGGGGCAGATCAGCCCCAGCATTTT. Translation: CASRNLAGADQPQHF.

The chain recombines TRBV7-3 with TRBJ2-2; D may match TRBD1 or TRBD2 (5 bases each). Looked up from germline, CDR1 is SGHTA and CDR2 is FQGTGA. Trimming took 5 bases from V and 6 from J, leaving 13 bases between them. The CDR3 is 14 residues long. The CDR3 is CASSRDPRAGELFF. The CDR3 DNA reads as TGTGCCAGCAGCCGGGACCCGAGGGCCGGGGAGCTGTTTTTT. The variable domain in full, with the rest retrieved from reference TRBV7-3 and TRBJ2-2, is GAGVSQTPSNKVTEKGKYVELRCDPISGHTALYWYRQSLGQGPEFLIYFQGTGAADDSGLPNDRFFAVRPEGSVSTLKIQRTERGDSAVYLCASSRDPRAGELFFGEGSRLTVL.

The chain is built from TRBV28 and TRBJ1-5, with a weak D call TRBD1 (5 bases). The CDR3 runs 14 residues. Looked up from germline, CDR1 is MDHEN and CDR2 is SYDVKM. V dropped 7 bases and J dropped 0 bases, with 10 bases sitting between them. The CDR3 DNA reads as TGTGCCAGCATGACAGAGGATAGCAATCAGCCCCAGCATTTT. As protein: CASMTEDSNQPQHF.

This clonotype appeared a few times. This rearrangement joins TRBV2 to TRBJ2-7, with 11 bases matching TRBD2. The germline CDR1 and CDR2 sequences are SNHLY and FYNNEI. The CDR3 is made up of 19 amino acids. With 7 bases clipped from V and 0 bases from J, the junction kept 17 bases outside the gene matches. The CDR3 DNA is TGTGCCAGCACCCGTTTTTCCGGGACTAGCGGCCTGAGCTCCTACGAGCAGTACTTC. Translating it yields CASTRFSGTSGLSSYEQYF. The full variable domain, completed using reference TRBV2 and TRBJ2-7, is EPEVTQTPSHQVTQMGQEVILRCVPISNHLYFYWYRQILGQKVEFLVSFYNNEISEKSEIFDDQFSVERPDGSNFTLKIRSTKLEDSAMYFCASTRFSGTSGLSSYEQYFGPGTRLTVT.

This clonotype has more than one count but fewer than ten. The chain has TRBV6-1 and TRBJ1-2, with D possibly TRBD1 on 6 matching bases. V lost 9 bases, J lost 9 bases, and 20 bases lay in between. The germline gives CDR1 MNHNS, CDR2 SASEGT. The CDR3 totals 13 residues. The CDR3: CASGVGGGGSYTF. CDR3 in DNA: TGTGCCAGTGGGGTAGGGGGTGGTGGAAGCTACACCTTC.

The chain uses TRBV6-1 and TRBJ2-7, with TRBD2 as a possible D gene (5 bases). The CDR3 runs to 14 residues. CDR1 MNHNS and CDR2 SASEGT come from the germline V gene. V was clipped by 7 bases and J by 6 bases, with 19 bases between them. The DNA for the CDR3 is TGTGCCAGCACCCGGGGATCCTCCTCTGGCGAGCAGTACTTC. Its protein product is CASTRGSSSGEQYF.

The table lists this clonotype with a few counts. The chain carries TRBV27 and TRBJ1-1; D is possibly TRBD1 (5 bases). Germline-derived CDR1 and CDR2 are MNHEY and SMNVEV (reference sequence). Trimming took off 2 bases at V and 1 base at J, with 17 bases between the two ends. The CDR3 totals 17 residues. CDR3 sequence: CASSLRLTGTANTEAFF. DNA for the CDR3: TGTGCCAGCAGTTTAAGGCTGACCGGGACGGCGAACACTGAAGCTTTCTTT.